This T cell receptor (beta chain) was documented in a study of cytomegalovirus exposure and HLA in healthy donors. Study-level points and caveats: Indistinguishable V segments, including TRBV6-2 and TRBV6-3, were excluded. The classifier, whose performance was assessed in both the original and validation cohorts, reportedly diagnosed cytomegalovirus status with high specificity and sensitivity.

This CDR3 is 15 amino acids long. Per germline, CDR1 KGHSH and CDR2 LQKENI. The V segment lost 6 bases and the J segment 3 bases; nucleotides outside the gene matches: 7. Notes on this clone: Its target is unknown.

The PCR ran on 60 Vbeta and 13 Jbeta primers. Some clones are missing from TCRdb's copy, which holds only in-frame ones; the method was immunoSEQ multiplex PCR. Found here are approximately 100,000 clones, around 75% of them singletons; the top ten hold 2.8%. The TCR sequence derives from a female donor in good health and CMV-seronegative. The chain has TRBV18 and TRBJ1-4, with 7 bases matching TRBD1. Source material: PBMCs. CDR3 in DNA: TGTGCCAGCTCCCTTGACAGGGTGGCTAATGAAAAACTGTTTTTT. Its protein is CASSLDRVANEKLFF.